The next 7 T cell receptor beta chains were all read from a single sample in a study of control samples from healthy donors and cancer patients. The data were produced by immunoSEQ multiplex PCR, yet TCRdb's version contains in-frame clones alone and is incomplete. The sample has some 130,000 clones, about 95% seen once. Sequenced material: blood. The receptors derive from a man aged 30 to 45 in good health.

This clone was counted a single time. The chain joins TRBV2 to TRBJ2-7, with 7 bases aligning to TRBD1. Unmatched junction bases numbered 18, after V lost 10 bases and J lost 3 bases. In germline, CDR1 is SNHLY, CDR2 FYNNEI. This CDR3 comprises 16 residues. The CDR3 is CAMKGQSPRGNYEQYF. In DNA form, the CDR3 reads TGTGCCATGAAGGGACAGTCTCCTAGGGGGAACTACGAGCAGTACTTC.

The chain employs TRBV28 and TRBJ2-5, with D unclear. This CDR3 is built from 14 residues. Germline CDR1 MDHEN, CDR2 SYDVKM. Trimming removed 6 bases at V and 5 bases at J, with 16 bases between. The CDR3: CASSPSLVEETQYF. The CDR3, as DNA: TGTGCCAGCAGCCCCAGTCTGGTGGAGGAGACCCAGTACTTC.

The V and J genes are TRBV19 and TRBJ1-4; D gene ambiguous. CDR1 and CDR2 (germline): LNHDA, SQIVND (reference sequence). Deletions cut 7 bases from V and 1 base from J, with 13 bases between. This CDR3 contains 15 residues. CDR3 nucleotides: TGTGCCAGTACCCAGTGGAGGCAAACTAATGAAAAACTGTTTTTT. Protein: CASTQWRQTNEKLFF.

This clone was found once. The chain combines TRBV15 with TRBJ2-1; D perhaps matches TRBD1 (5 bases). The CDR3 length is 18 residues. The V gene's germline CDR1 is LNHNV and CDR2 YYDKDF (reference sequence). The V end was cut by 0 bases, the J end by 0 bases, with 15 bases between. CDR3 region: CATSRDRVGARSYNEQFF. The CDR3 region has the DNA TGTGCCACCAGCAGAGATCGAGTTGGGGCGCGCTCCTACAATGAGCAGTTCTTC.

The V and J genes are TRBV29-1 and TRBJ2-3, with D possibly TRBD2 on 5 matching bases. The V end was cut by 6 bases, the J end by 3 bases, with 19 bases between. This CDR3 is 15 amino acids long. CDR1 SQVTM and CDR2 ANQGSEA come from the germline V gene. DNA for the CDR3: TGCAGCGTGCGGGCACTCCCAGGCCAGACAGATACGCAGTATTTT. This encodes CSVRALPGQTDTQYF.

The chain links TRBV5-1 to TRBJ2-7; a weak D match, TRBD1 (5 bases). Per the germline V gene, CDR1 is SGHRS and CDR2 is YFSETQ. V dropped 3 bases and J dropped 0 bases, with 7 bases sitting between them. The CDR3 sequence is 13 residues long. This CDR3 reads CASSSDSSYEQYF. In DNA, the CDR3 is TGCGCCAGCAGCTCTGACAGCTCCTACGAGCAGTACTTC.

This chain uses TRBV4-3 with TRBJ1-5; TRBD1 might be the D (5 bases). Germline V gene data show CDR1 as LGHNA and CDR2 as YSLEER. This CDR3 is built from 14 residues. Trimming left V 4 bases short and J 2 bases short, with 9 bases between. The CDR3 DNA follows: TGCGCCAGCAGCCCAGGGAACCGCAATCAGCCCCAGCATTTT. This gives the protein CASSPGNRNQPQHF.